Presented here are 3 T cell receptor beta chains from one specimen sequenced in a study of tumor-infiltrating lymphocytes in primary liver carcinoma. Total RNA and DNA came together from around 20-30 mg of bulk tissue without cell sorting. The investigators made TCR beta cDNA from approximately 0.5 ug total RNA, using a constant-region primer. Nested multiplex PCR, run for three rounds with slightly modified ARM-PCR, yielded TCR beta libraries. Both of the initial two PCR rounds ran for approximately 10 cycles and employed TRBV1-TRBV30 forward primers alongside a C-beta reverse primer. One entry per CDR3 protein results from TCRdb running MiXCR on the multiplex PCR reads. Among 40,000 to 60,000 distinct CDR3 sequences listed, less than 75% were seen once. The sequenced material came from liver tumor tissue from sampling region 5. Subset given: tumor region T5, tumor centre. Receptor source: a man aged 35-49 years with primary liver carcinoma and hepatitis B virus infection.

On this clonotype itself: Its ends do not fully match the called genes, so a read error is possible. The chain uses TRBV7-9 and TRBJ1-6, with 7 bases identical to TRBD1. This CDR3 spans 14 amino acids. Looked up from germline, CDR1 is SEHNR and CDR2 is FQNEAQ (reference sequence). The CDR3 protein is CASSARQGHSPLHF. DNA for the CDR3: TGTGCTAGCAGCGCCCGACAGGGACATTCACCCCTCCACTTT.

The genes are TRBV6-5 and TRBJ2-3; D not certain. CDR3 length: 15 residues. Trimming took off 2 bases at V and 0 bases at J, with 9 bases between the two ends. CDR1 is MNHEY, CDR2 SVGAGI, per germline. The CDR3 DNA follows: TGTGCCAGCAGTTACCGAGACAATAGCACAGATACGCAGTATTTT. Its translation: CASSYRDNSTDTQYF.

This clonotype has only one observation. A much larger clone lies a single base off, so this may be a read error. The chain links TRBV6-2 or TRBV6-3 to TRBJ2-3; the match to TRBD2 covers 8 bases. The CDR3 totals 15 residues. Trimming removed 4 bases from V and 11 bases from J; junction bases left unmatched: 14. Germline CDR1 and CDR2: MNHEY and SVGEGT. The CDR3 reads CASSSRSGSTDVQYF. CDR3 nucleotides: TGTGCCAGCAGTTCCCGCAGCGGGAGCACAGATGTGCAGTATTTT.